The rows below give T cell receptor beta chains drawn from one sample of a study of CD8+CD57+ T cells in acquired aplastic anemia. A single record per CDR3 protein comes from TCRdb applying MiXCR to the reads. The table includes hundreds of thousands of distinct CDR3 sequences, roughly 61% detected once. The sample was sorted CD4+, CD8+, or CD8+CD57+ T cells (not recorded which) from PBMCs. These receptors were obtained from a human donor with aplastic anemia. Each CDR3 is given with its conserved first and last residue. The D gene is left open where the match is weak. A clone size is listed for some rows: how often the clone was seen (once, few, many), or a class if it is expanded.

J | V | size | length | D | DNA | CDR3
TRBJ1-4 | TRBV14 | - | 16 | - | TGTGCCAGCAGCCAAGATTTGGGCAAAACTAATGAAAAACTGTTTTTT | CASSQDLGKTNEKLFF
TRBJ2-3 | TRBV6-5 | many | 15 | - | TGTGCCAGCAGTTACCCGGGTGAGAGCACAGATACGCAGTATTTT | CASSYPGESTDTQYF
TRBJ2-2 | TRBV11-3 | many | 14 | - | TGTGCCAGCGGAGGGCTGGCTGGCACCGGGGAGCTGTTTTTT | CASGGLAGTGELFF
TRBJ2-7 | TRBV7-8 | many | 13 | - | TGTGCCACCGGGGGCGGGAACGCCTACGAGCAGTACTTC | CATGGGNAYEQYF
TRBJ1-1 | TRBV7-3 | - | 11 | TRBD1 | TGTGCCTGGGCAACCGGACAGGGGGCTTTCTTT | CAWATGQGAFF
TRBJ1-1 | TRBV20-1 | - | 13 | - | TGCAGTGCTAGACCGGGGGTGAACACTGAAGCTTTCTTT | CSARPGVNTEAFF
TRBJ1-4 | TRBV7-8 | - | 17 | TRBD1 | TGTGCCAGCAGCTTTAGGACAGGTTATGCAACTAATGAAAAACTGTTTTTT | CASSFRTGYATNEKLFF
TRBJ2-1 | TRBV18 | many | 12 | - | TGTGCCAGCTCACCGAATATCAATGAGCAGTTCTTC | CASSPNINEQFF
TRBJ2-2 | TRBV2 | - | 15 | TRBD1 | TGTGCCAGCGGGGGGACAGGGAGAAACACCGGGGAGCTGTTTTTT | CASGGTGRNTGELFF
TRBJ2-7 | TRBV5-1 | few | 15 | - | TGCGCCAGCAGCTTGGCAGGACTACCGTCGAACGAGCAGTACTTC | CASSLAGLPSNEQYF
TRBJ1-5 | TRBV2 | - | 13 | - | TGTGCCAGCAGGTGGGGGGTCGATCAGCCCCAGCATTTT | CASRWGVDQPQHF
TRBJ1-2 | TRBV7-9 | - | 16 | - | TGTGCCAGCAGCTTACCTGAGGAGGCCACCTCCTGGGGCTACACCTTC | CASSLPEEATSWGYTF
TRBJ1-6 | TRBV7-9 | - | 17 | - | TGTGCCAGCAGCTTAAATTTTCCGGGGACCCTGAGCTCACCCCTCCACTTT | CASSLNFPGTLSSPLHF
TRBJ2-7 | TRBV19 | - | 14 | TRBD1 | TGTGCCAGTAGTAGGTGGGACAGGGTTAGCGAGCAGTACTTC | CASSRWDRVSEQYF
TRBJ2-2 | TRBV20-1 | many | 14 | TRBD2 | TGCAGTGCCAAGGGACTAGCGGACACCGGGGAGCTGTTTTTT | CSAKGLADTGELFF
TRBJ2-7 | TRBV7-7 | once | 13 | - | TGTGCTAGCAGCTTAGTTAGCCACAACGAGCAGTACTTC | CASSLVSHNEQYF
TRBJ2-3 | TRBV10-3 | - | 17 | - | TGTGCCATCAGTAACCACATCCCCGGGATAGGCTCAGATACGCAGTATTTT | CAISNHIPGIGSDTQYF
TRBJ1-2 | TRBV29-1 | few | 11 | - | TGCAGCGTTCGCCCAGACTATGGCTACACCTTC | CSVRPDYGYTF
TRBJ2-1 | TRBV20-1 | - | 14 | - | TGCAGTGCTAGAGGACAGCTTCCCTACAATGAGCAGTTCTTC | CSARGQLPYNEQFF
TRBJ2-4 | TRBV12-3/TRBV12-4 | many | 12 | - | TGTGCCATAAAGGGGCACACAAACATTCAGTACTTC | CAIKGHTNIQYF
TRBJ1-5 | TRBV20-1 | - | 14 | - | TGCAGTGCTAGAGATCAGTATAGCAATCAGCCCCAGCATTTT | CSARDQYSNQPQHF
TRBJ2-7 | TRBV7-9 | - | 15 | TRBD1 | TGTGCCAGCAGCTTAGCGGGACAGGGGAATTACGAGCAGTACTTC | CASSLAGQGNYEQYF
TRBJ1-1 | TRBV25-1 | many | 13 | - | TGTGCCAGCAGCTACAGGGTAGAAACTGAAGCTTTCTTT | CASSYRVETEAFF
TRBJ1-3 | TRBV5-1 | - | 15 | - | TGCGCCAGCAGCTTGGGACAGCCCAGGGGAAACACCATATATTTT | CASSLGQPRGNTIYF
TRBJ2-2 | TRBV6-6 | many | 18 | TRBD2 | TGTGCCAGCAGTTACGGGACTAGCGGGAGTTCGTTGCTCGCGGAGCTGTTTTTT | CASSYGTSGSSLLAELFF
TRBJ2-2 | TRBV5-1 | many | 15 | - | TGCGCCAGCAGCTTGGAAGGATTTAACACCGGGGAGCTGTTTTTT | CASSLEGFNTGELFF
TRBJ2-2 | TRBV20-1 | - | 17 | TRBD2 | TGCAGTGCTGCGGGACTAGCGGGGGGAGCGAACACCGGGGAGCTGTTTTTT | CSAAGLAGGANTGELFF
TRBJ1-1 | TRBV20-1 | many | 13 | TRBD1 | TGCAGTGCTCTTAGACAGGGGGGCACTGAAGCTTTCTTT | CSALRQGGTEAFF
TRBJ2-1 | TRBV5-1 | once | 13 | TRBD2 | TGCGCCAGCAGCTCCGGACTAGTCAATGAGCAGTTCTTC | CASSSGLVNEQFF
TRBJ1-2 | TRBV7-2 | - | 15 | TRBD1 | TGTGCCAGCAGCCACCTGGCAGGGGGCGAGTATGGCTACACCTTC | CASSHLAGGEYGYTF
TRBJ1-6 | TRBV2 | many | 14 | TRBD1 | TGTGCCAGCAAAGGGGGCGCCTTGAATTCACCCCTCCACTTT | CASKGGALNSPLHF
TRBJ2-2 | TRBV7-3 | many | 19 | TRBD2 | TGTGCCAGCAGCCCGGGGACTAGCGGGGGGCGACTCCACACCGGGGAGCTGTTTTTT | CASSPGTSGGRLHTGELFF
TRBJ2-1 | TRBV7-3 | - | 15 | TRBD2 | TGTGCCAGCAGCACAAGCGGGAAACCCTACAATGAGCAGTTCTTC | CASSTSGKPYNEQFF
TRBJ1-6 | TRBV19 | - | 13 | - | TGTGCCAGTAGTATAGGTACCGGGACAATCGTCCACTTT | CASSIGTGTIVHF
TRBJ1-2 | TRBV19 | - | 13 | TRBD1 | TGTGCCAGTAGGACAGGGGCACCTAACGGCTACACCTTC | CASRTGAPNGYTF
TRBJ2-5 | TRBV2 | - | 16 | - | TGTGCCAGCAGTGAATCTGGTTTTGTGAGCGAAGAGACCCAGTACTTC | CASSESGFVSEETQYF
TRBJ2-2 | TRBV19 | - | 13 | - | TGTGCCAGTAGCCGAAAGCAGGTCGGGGAGCTGTTTTTT | CASSRKQVGELFF
TRBJ1-2 | TRBV12-3/TRBV12-4 | few | 9 | - | TGTGCCAGCAGTAGTGGAAACACCTTC | CASSSGNTF
TRBJ2-7 | TRBV20-1 | many | 12 | - | TGCAGTGCCCCCGGGACATCCAACGAGCAGTACTTC | CSAPGTSNEQYF
TRBJ1-2 | TRBV7-2 | - | 13 | TRBD1 | TGTGCCAGCAGCCTGGGACAGCCCTATGGCTACGCCTTC | CASSLGQPYGYAF
TRBJ1-1 | TRBV7-9 | - | 13 | - | TGTGCCAGCGGCCGTAACCAGAACACTGAAGCTTTCTTT | CASGRNQNTEAFF
TRBJ1-4 | TRBV12-3/TRBV12-4 | many | 16 | TRBD1 | TGTGCCAGCAGTCACGGGGGGGACAGAGGGCGAGAAAAACTGTTTTTT | CASSHGGDRGREKLFF
TRBJ2-1 | TRBV27 | - | 15 | TRBD2 | TGTGCCAGCAGTTTTTTAACTAGCGGGGGCAATGAGCAGTTCTTC | CASSFLTSGGNEQFF
TRBJ2-1 | TRBV5-1 | many | 16 | - | TGCGCCAGCAGCTTGGGTGAGACAGGGAGGGACAATGAGCAGTTCTTC | CASSLGETGRDNEQFF
TRBJ1-1 | TRBV25-1 | - | 13 | - | TGTGCCAGCAGTGAATATCCCGTCTCTGAAGCTTTCTTT | CASSEYPVSEAFF
TRBJ1-5 | TRBV7-2 | - | 17 | - | TGTGCCAGCAGCTTATTTGGCAGGACCCATAGCAATCAGCCCCAGCATTTT | CASSLFGRTHSNQPQHF
TRBJ1-1 | TRBV10-3 | - | 15 | TRBD1 | TGTGCCAGCAGTGAGACGACAGGGGGCGCGGGAGAAGCTTTCTTT | CASSETTGGAGEAFF
TRBJ1-2 | TRBV2 | - | 13 | - | TGTGCCAGCAGTCTTGGGGGGTCGAGTGGCTACACCTTC | CASSLGGSSGYTF
TRBJ1-3 | TRBV29-1 | - | 12 | - | TGCAGCGTTGAGGCGGGGGAAACCACCATATATTTT | CSVEAGETTIYF
TRBJ1-3 | TRBV10-3 | - | 11 | - | TGTGCCATCAGTGGAGGAAACACCATATATTTT | CAISGGNTIYF
TRBJ2-1 | TRBV20-1 | - | 16 | TRBD2 | TGCAGTGCTAGAGGCATAGCGGGAGGGCCTGGGAATGAGCAGTTCTTC | CSARGIAGGPGNEQFF
TRBJ2-7 | TRBV15 | few | 12 | - | TGTGCCACCGGAAGGTCAATTGGCGAGCAGTACTTC | CATGRSIGEQYF
TRBJ2-3 | TRBV2 | many | 15 | TRBD2 | TGTGCCAGCAGGGGGGGACTAGCGGGAGTGGATACGCAGTATTTT | CASRGGLAGVDTQYF
TRBJ2-7 | TRBV12-3/TRBV12-4 | many | 13 | TRBD2 | TGTGCCAGCAGTTTTCAACTAGCGCCAGAGCAGTACTTC | CASSFQLAPEQYF
TRBJ1-2 | TRBV29-1 | many | 14 | - | TGCAGCGTTGGGGGGGGGTTTAGTGACTATGGCTACACCTTC | CSVGGGFSDYGYTF